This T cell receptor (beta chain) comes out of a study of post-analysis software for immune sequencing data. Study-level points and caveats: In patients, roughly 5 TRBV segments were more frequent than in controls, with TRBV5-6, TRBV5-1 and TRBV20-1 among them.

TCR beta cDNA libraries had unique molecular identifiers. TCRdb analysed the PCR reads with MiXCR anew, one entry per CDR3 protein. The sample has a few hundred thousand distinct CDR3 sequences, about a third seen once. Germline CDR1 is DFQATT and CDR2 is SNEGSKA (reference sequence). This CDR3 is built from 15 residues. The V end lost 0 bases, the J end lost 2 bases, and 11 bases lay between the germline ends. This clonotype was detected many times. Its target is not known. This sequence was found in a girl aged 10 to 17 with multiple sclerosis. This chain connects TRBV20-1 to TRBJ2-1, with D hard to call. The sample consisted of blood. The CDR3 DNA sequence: TGCAGTGCTAGAGATCACTATGGGACCTACAATGAGCAGTTCTTC. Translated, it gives CSARDHYGTYNEQFF.